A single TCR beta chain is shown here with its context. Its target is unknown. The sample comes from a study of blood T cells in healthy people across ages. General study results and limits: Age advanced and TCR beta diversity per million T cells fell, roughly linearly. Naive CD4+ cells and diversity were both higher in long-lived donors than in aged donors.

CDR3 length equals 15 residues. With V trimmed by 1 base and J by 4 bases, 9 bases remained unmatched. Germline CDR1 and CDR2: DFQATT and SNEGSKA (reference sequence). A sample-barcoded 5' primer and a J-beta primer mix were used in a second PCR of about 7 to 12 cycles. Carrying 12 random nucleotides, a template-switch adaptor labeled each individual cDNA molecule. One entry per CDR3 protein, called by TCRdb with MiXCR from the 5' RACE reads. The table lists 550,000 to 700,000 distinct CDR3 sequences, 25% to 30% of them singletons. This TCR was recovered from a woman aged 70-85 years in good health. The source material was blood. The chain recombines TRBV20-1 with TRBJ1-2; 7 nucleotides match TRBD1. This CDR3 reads CSARGDRITTYGYTF. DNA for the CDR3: TGCAGTGCTAGAGGGGACAGAATCACAACCTATGGCTACACCTTC.